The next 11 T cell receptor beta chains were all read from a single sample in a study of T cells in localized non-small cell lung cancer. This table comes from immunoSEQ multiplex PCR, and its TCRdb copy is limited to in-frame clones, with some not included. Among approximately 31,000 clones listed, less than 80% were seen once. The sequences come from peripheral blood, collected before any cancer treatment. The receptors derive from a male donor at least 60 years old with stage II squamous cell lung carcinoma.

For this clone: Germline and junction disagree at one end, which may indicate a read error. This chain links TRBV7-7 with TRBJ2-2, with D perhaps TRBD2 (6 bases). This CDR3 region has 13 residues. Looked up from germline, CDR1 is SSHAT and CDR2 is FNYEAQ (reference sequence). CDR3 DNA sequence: TGTGCTAGCAGCCCGGGAGCCCCCGGGGAGCTGTTTTTT. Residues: CASSPGAPGELFF.

The CDR3: CASSNPGPTLDPQYF. In nucleotides, the CDR3 is TGTGCCAGTAGTAATCCGGGGCCCACCTTGGATCCGCAGTATTTT. The J gene is TRBJ2-3, the V gene TRBV19; D is tentatively TRBD1 or TRBD2 (5 bases each). Between the trimmed V and J ends, which lost 4 bases and 10 bases, there was a span of 21 bases. This CDR3 is 15 amino acids long. Looked up from germline, CDR1 is LNHDA and CDR2 is SQIVND (reference sequence).

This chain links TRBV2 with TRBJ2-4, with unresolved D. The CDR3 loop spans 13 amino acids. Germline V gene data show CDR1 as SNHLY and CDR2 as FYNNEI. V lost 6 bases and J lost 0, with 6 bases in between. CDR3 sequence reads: CASRELAKNIQYF. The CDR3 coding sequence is TGTGCCAGCAGGGAACTAGCCAAAAACATTCAGTACTTC.

As DNA, the CDR3 is TGTGCCAGCAGTTACAATGGCAGGGCGAAGACCCAGTACTTC. Translated, it gives CASSYNGRAKTQYF. The rearrangement uses TRBV6-5 and TRBJ2-5, with D possibly matching TRBD1 (5 bases). The germline V and J ends were trimmed by 2 bases and 6 bases, with 13 bases remaining between them. This CDR3 spans 14 amino acids. The germline gives CDR1 MNHEY, CDR2 SVGAGI.

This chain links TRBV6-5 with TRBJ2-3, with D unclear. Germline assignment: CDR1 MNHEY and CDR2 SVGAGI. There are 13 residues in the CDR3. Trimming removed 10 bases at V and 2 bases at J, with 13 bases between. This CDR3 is CAIGTTATDTQYF. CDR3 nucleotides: TGTGCCATCGGCACTACAGCCACAGATACGCAGTATTTT.

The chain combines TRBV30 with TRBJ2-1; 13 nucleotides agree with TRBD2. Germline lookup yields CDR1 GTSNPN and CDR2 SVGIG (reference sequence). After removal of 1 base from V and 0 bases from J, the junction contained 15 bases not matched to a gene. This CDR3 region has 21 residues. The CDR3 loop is CAWSGDPRGLAGDYSYNEQFF. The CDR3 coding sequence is TGTGCCTGGAGTGGGGACCCTCGTGGACTAGCGGGAGACTACTCCTACAATGAGCAGTTCTTC.

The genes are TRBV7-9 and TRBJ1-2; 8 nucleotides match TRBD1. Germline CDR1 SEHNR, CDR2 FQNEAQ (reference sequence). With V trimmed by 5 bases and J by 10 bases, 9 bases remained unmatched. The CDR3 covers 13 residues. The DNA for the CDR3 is TGTGCCAGCAGCCGCGGGACAGGAGAAACCTACACCTTC. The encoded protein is CASSRGTGETYTF.

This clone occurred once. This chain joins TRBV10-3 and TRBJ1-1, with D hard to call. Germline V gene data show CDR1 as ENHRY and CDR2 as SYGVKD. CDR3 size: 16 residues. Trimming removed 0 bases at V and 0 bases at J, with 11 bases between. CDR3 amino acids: CAISESSGTMNTEAFF. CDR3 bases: TGTGCCATCAGTGAGTCCAGCGGAACAATGAACACTGAAGCTTTCTTT.

The DNA of the CDR3 is TGTGCCTGGAGTCTAACAGTAGGGGAGACCCAGTACTTC. Translation gives CAWSLTVGETQYF. The chain carries TRBV30 and TRBJ2-5, with D unresolved. With 2 bases removed from V and 5 bases from J, the gap between germline ends came to 12 bases. The CDR3 sequence is 13 residues long. CDR1 is GTSNPN and CDR2 is SVGIG in the germline V gene (reference sequence).

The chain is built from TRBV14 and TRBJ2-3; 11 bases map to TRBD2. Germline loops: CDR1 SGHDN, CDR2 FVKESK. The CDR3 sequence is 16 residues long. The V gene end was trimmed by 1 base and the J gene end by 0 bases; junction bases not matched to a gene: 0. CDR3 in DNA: TGTGCCAGCAGCCAAGGACTAGCGGGGAGCACAGATACGCAGTATTTT. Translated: CASSQGLAGSTDTQYF.

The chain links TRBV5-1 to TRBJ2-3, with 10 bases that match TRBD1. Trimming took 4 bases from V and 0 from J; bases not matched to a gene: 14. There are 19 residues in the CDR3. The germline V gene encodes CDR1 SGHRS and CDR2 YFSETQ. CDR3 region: CASSPGFGTGVTSTDTQYF. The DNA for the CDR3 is TGCGCCAGCAGCCCGGGGTTCGGGACAGGGGTAACTAGCACAGATACGCAGTATTTT.